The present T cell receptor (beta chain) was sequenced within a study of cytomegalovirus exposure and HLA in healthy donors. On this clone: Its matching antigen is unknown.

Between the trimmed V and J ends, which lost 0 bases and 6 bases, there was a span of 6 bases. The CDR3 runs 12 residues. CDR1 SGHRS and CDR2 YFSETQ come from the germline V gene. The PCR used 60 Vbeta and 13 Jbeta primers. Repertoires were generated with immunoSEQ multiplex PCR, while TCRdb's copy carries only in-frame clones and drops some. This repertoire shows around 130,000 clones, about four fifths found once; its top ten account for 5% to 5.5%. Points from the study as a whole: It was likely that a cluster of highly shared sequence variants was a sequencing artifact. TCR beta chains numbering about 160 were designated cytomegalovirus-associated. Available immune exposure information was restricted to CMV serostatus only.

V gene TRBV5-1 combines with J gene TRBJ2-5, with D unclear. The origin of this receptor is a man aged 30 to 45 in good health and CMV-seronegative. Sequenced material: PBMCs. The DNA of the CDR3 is TGCGCCAGCAGCTTGGAAGAGAAGACCCAGTACTTC. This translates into CASSLEEKTQYF.